The rows below give T cell receptor beta chains drawn from one sample of a study of shared clonotypes between healthy human individuals. The protocol was immunoSEQ multiplex PCR, while the TCRdb copy is restricted to in-frame clones and leaves out a portion. The sample carries some 1,100,000 clones, around 82% recorded once. Sequenced: memory CD4+ T cells from PBMCs. These receptors all stem from a man aged 18 to 35 in good health. Some clones in this sample may be carry-over from other donors' samples. Both conserved end residues are part of each CDR3. Each record gives: clone size, CDR3 length, J gene, D gene, V gene, CDR3 DNA, CDR3 protein. A D gene is named only where the DNA matches it firmly. Some rows have no size entry. The others give once, few or many, or a class for an expanded clone.

abundance: NA
len: 14
j_gene: TRBJ2-7
d_gene: NA
v_gene: TRBV7-3
CDR3nt: TGTGCCAGCAGCCCCTACGAGAGCTCCTACGAGCAGTACTTC
CDR3aa: CASSPYESSYEQYF

abundance: NA
len: 13
j_gene: TRBJ2-3
d_gene: NA
v_gene: TRBV7-2
CDR3nt: TGTGCCAGCAGCTTATCCTTCAAGGATACGCAGTATTTT
CDR3aa: CASSLSFKDTQYF

abundance: NA
len: 11
j_gene: TRBJ1-5
d_gene: NA
v_gene: TRBV20-1
CDR3nt: TGCAGTGCTAGATTAGCGACCTACCAGCATTTT
CDR3aa: CSARLATYQHF

abundance: NA
len: 15
j_gene: TRBJ1-2
d_gene: TRBD1
v_gene: TRBV11-2
CDR3nt: TGTGCCAGCAGCTTCCGGACAGGGGAGAAGGATGGCTACACCTTC
CDR3aa: CASSFRTGEKDGYTF

abundance: NA
len: 15
j_gene: TRBJ2-7
d_gene: NA
v_gene: TRBV7-2
CDR3nt: TGTGCCAGCAGCTTAGACCGGGCTGAGAACTACGAGCAGTACTTC
CDR3aa: CASSLDRAENYEQYF

abundance: many
len: 13
j_gene: TRBJ2-1
d_gene: TRBD1
v_gene: TRBV30
CDR3nt: TGTGCCTCGGACAGGATAACCTACAATGAGCAGTTCTTC
CDR3aa: CASDRITYNEQFF

abundance: NA
len: 12
j_gene: TRBJ2-3
d_gene: NA
v_gene: TRBV28
CDR3nt: TGTGCCAGCAGTTTTGTTTGGGGTACGCAGTATTTT
CDR3aa: CASSFVWGTQYF

abundance: NA
len: 16
j_gene: TRBJ1-5
d_gene: NA
v_gene: TRBV18
CDR3nt: TGTGCCAGCTCACCACTCGACAGGACTAGCAATCAGCCCCAGCATTTT
CDR3aa: CASSPLDRTSNQPQHF

abundance: NA
len: 8
j_gene: TRBJ1-2
d_gene: NA
v_gene: TRBV15
CDR3nt: TGTGCCAACTATGGCTACACCTTC
CDR3aa: CANYGYTF

abundance: NA
len: 14
j_gene: TRBJ2-1
d_gene: NA
v_gene: TRBV6-5
CDR3nt: TGTGCCAGCAGATACGTCGGAGCTTTCAATGAGCAGTTCTTC
CDR3aa: CASRYVGAFNEQFF

abundance: NA
len: 13
j_gene: TRBJ2-5
d_gene: NA
v_gene: TRBV18
CDR3nt: TGTGCCAGCTCACGACTACACCAAGAGACCCAGTACTTC
CDR3aa: CASSRLHQETQYF

abundance: NA
len: 13
j_gene: TRBJ2-3
d_gene: NA
v_gene: TRBV4-2
CDR3nt: TGTGCCAGCAGCCCCCGGGGAACAGATACGCAGTATTTT
CDR3aa: CASSPRGTDTQYF

abundance: NA
len: 14
j_gene: TRBJ2-1
d_gene: NA
v_gene: TRBV7-2
CDR3nt: TGTGCCAGCAGCTTAGACGGGTCCTACAATGAGCAGTTCTTC
CDR3aa: CASSLDGSYNEQFF

abundance: few
len: 14
j_gene: TRBJ1-4
d_gene: NA
v_gene: TRBV7-9
CDR3nt: TGTGCCAGCAGCTTGGGTGGAACTAATGAAAAACTGTTTTTT
CDR3aa: CASSLGGTNEKLFF

abundance: NA
len: 14
j_gene: TRBJ2-1
d_gene: TRBD2
v_gene: TRBV30
CDR3nt: TGTGCCTGGAGTGTTAGCGGAGCGGGGTATGAGCAGTTCTTC
CDR3aa: CAWSVSGAGYEQFF

abundance: few
len: 15
j_gene: TRBJ2-4
d_gene: NA
v_gene: TRBV4-1
CDR3nt: TGCGCCAGCGCCGGAGTGGGGTTAGCCAAAAACATTCAGTACTTC
CDR3aa: CASAGVGLAKNIQYF

abundance: NA
len: 15
j_gene: TRBJ2-2
d_gene: TRBD1
v_gene: TRBV6-6
CDR3nt: TGTGCCACCCGAGTAACCGGGACAGGGAACGGGGAGCTGTTTTTT
CDR3aa: CATRVTGTGNGELFF

abundance: NA
len: 17
j_gene: TRBJ2-7
d_gene: NA
v_gene: TRBV21-1
CDR3nt: TGTGCCAGCAGCAAAGTAGGGGGCGGGAGGCTGAACTACGAGCAGTACTTC
CDR3aa: CASSKVGGGRLNYEQYF

abundance: NA
len: 13
j_gene: TRBJ2-7
d_gene: NA
v_gene: TRBV11-2
CDR3nt: TGTGCCAGCAGCTTAGACGAGTCAGTCGAGCAGTACTTC
CDR3aa: CASSLDESVEQYF

abundance: NA
len: 15
j_gene: TRBJ1-2
d_gene: NA
v_gene: TRBV28
CDR3nt: TGTGCCAGCAGTCGGGTCGATGAGGCGGGCTATGGCTACACCTTC
CDR3aa: CASSRVDEAGYGYTF

abundance: NA
len: 14
j_gene: TRBJ1-2
d_gene: TRBD1
v_gene: TRBV5-5
CDR3nt: TGTGCCAGCACCGCGGGACAGGGAAACTATGGCTACACCTTC
CDR3aa: CASTAGQGNYGYTF

abundance: once
len: 16
j_gene: TRBJ1-3
d_gene: NA
v_gene: TRBV5-1
CDR3nt: TGCGCCAGCAGCCAAACGACAGCCCTGCTCGGAAACACCATATATTTT
CDR3aa: CASSQTTALLGNTIYF

abundance: NA
len: 13
j_gene: TRBJ1-2
d_gene: TRBD1
v_gene: TRBV29-1
CDR3nt: TGCAGCGTTGGAGACAGGGGCATCTATGGCTACACCTTC
CDR3aa: CSVGDRGIYGYTF

abundance: NA
len: 18
j_gene: TRBJ2-5
d_gene: NA
v_gene: TRBV28
CDR3nt: TGTGCCAGCAGTTCAGCGGCCTTGTCCCAACTAACCCAGATGGCCCAGTACTTC
CDR3aa: CASSSAALSQLTQMAQYF

abundance: NA
len: 14
j_gene: TRBJ2-1
d_gene: NA
v_gene: TRBV5-1
CDR3nt: TGCGCCAGCAGCAGGGGGTTTGACTACAATGAGCAGTTCTTC
CDR3aa: CASSRGFDYNEQFF

abundance: NA
len: 15
j_gene: TRBJ1-2
d_gene: TRBD1
v_gene: TRBV19
CDR3nt: TGTGCCAGTAGTATCTCCGGGACAGGAAACTATGGCTACACCTTC
CDR3aa: CASSISGTGNYGYTF

abundance: NA
len: 13
j_gene: TRBJ1-2
d_gene: TRBD1
v_gene: TRBV10-3
CDR3nt: TGTGCCATCTCGACAGGGGAGGACTATGGCTACACCTTC
CDR3aa: CAISTGEDYGYTF

abundance: NA
len: 16
j_gene: TRBJ2-6
d_gene: NA
v_gene: TRBV18
CDR3nt: TGTGCCAGCGCGGCAAACACAGGGTCTGGGGCCAACGTCCTGACTTTC
CDR3aa: CASAANTGSGANVLTF

abundance: NA
len: 15
j_gene: TRBJ2-2
d_gene: NA
v_gene: TRBV6-1
CDR3nt: TGTGCCAGCAGTGAATCGGGGGTTTCCGCCGGGGAGCTGTTTTTT
CDR3aa: CASSESGVSAGELFF

abundance: NA
len: 15
j_gene: TRBJ2-3
d_gene: NA
v_gene: TRBV18
CDR3nt: TGTGCCAGCTCCCTCCGGACAGAACGCACAGATACGCAGTATTTT
CDR3aa: CASSLRTERTDTQYF

abundance: NA
len: 16
j_gene: TRBJ2-5
d_gene: TRBD1
v_gene: TRBV11-2
CDR3nt: TGTGCCAGCAGCTTAGGTCGGGCAGGGGGCCAGGAGACCCAGTACTTC
CDR3aa: CASSLGRAGGQETQYF

abundance: NA
len: 15
j_gene: TRBJ2-1
d_gene: NA
v_gene: TRBV30
CDR3nt: TGTGCCTGGAGTGGCGGGGTAAGCTCCTACAATGAGCAGTTCTTC
CDR3aa: CAWSGGVSSYNEQFF

abundance: NA
len: 17
j_gene: TRBJ2-6
d_gene: TRBD1
v_gene: TRBV7-9
CDR3nt: TGTGCCAGCAGCCTTCCCGGGACAGGTGAAGGGGCCAACGTCCTGACTTTC
CDR3aa: CASSLPGTGEGANVLTF

abundance: NA
len: 15
j_gene: TRBJ1-5
d_gene: NA
v_gene: TRBV7-2
CDR3nt: TGTGCCAGCAGCTTAGACAGTTCCAACAATCAGCCCCAGCATTTT
CDR3aa: CASSLDSSNNQPQHF

abundance: NA
len: 16
j_gene: TRBJ1-5
d_gene: TRBD1
v_gene: TRBV28
CDR3nt: TGTGCCAGCGGAAGTATAGGGACAGATAGCAATCAGCCCCAGCATTTT
CDR3aa: CASGSIGTDSNQPQHF

abundance: NA
len: 16
j_gene: TRBJ2-1
d_gene: NA
v_gene: TRBV10-1
CDR3nt: TGCGCCAGCAGTGAGCCGGCTAGCCCGACTCGGGATGAGCAGTTCTTC
CDR3aa: CASSEPASPTRDEQFF

abundance: NA
len: 12
j_gene: TRBJ2-5
d_gene: NA
v_gene: TRBV10-3
CDR3nt: TGTGCCATCAGTGAGTCCGGAGAGACCCAGTACTTC
CDR3aa: CAISESGETQYF

abundance: NA
len: 15
j_gene: TRBJ2-1
d_gene: NA
v_gene: TRBV18
CDR3nt: TGTGCCAGCTCACCCTACAGGGACTCCTACAATGAGCAGTTCTTC
CDR3aa: CASSPYRDSYNEQFF

abundance: NA
len: 14
j_gene: TRBJ1-1
d_gene: NA
v_gene: TRBV21-1
CDR3nt: TGTGCCAGCAGCAAACGGCCCCCCCCCACTGAAGCTTTCTTT
CDR3aa: CASSKRPPPTEAFF

abundance: NA
len: 15
j_gene: TRBJ2-3
d_gene: NA
v_gene: TRBV4-3
CDR3nt: TGCGCCAGCAGCCAAGAAGGGAGTGGAGCAGATACGCAGTATTTT
CDR3aa: CASSQEGSGADTQYF

abundance: NA
len: 15
j_gene: TRBJ2-7
d_gene: NA
v_gene: TRBV7-8
CDR3nt: TGTGCCAGCAGCCTACTAGGGTTGGCTCCCTACGAGCAGTACTTC
CDR3aa: CASSLLGLAPYEQYF

abundance: NA
len: 14
j_gene: TRBJ2-1
d_gene: NA
v_gene: TRBV30
CDR3nt: TGTGCCTGGAATGGTGGCGGCTCCTACAATGAGCAGTTCTTC
CDR3aa: CAWNGGGSYNEQFF

abundance: NA
len: 13
j_gene: TRBJ2-5
d_gene: NA
v_gene: TRBV4-3
CDR3nt: TGCGCCAGCAGCCTCCAAAGGGGGGAGACCCAGTACTTC
CDR3aa: CASSLQRGETQYF

abundance: NA
len: 15
j_gene: TRBJ2-5
d_gene: TRBD1
v_gene: TRBV7-9
CDR3nt: TGTGCCAGCAGCCCCAACAGGGGGAAGGGGGAGACCCAGTACTTC
CDR3aa: CASSPNRGKGETQYF

abundance: NA
len: 18
j_gene: TRBJ2-1
d_gene: NA
v_gene: TRBV5-4
CDR3nt: TGTGCCAGCAGCTCCCCGGGGCCCGGCAGGGCCGGAGGCAATGAGCAGTTCTTC
CDR3aa: CASSSPGPGRAGGNEQFF

abundance: once
len: 13
j_gene: TRBJ1-5
d_gene: NA
v_gene: TRBV5-1
CDR3nt: TGCGCCAGCAGCTTCGGTAGCGGGGACCCCCAGCATTTT
CDR3aa: CASSFGSGDPQHF